This TCR beta chain comes out of a study of blood T cells in healthy people across ages. Study observations and caveats: Significant beta diversity loss was already apparent by age roughly 43, declining roughly linearly. Naive T cell percentage showed a strong correlation with TCR beta diversity. It was not known whether donors were CMV positive (a possible confounder of expanded clonotype changes).

Together with a sample-barcoded 5' primer, a J-beta primer mix was included in a second PCR lasting about 7 to 11 cycles. TCRdb used MiXCR to reprocess the 5' RACE reads, holding one entry per CDR3 protein. The table lists approximately 730,000 distinct CDR3 sequences, roughly 53% of them singletons. This CDR3 has 13 amino acids. Trimming cost V 3 bases and J 10 bases, with 12 bases left between them. The germline CDR1 and CDR2 sequences are KGHSH and LQKENI. Concerning this clonotype itself: Antigen specificity is unknown.

This sequence originates from a man older than 75 in good health. The sample taken for sequencing was blood. This chain uses TRBV18 with TRBJ1-4; D is ambiguous. CDR3 in DNA: TGTGCCAGCTCACCGTTTGACGCCCCAAAACTGTTTTTT. This codes for CASSPFDAPKLFF.